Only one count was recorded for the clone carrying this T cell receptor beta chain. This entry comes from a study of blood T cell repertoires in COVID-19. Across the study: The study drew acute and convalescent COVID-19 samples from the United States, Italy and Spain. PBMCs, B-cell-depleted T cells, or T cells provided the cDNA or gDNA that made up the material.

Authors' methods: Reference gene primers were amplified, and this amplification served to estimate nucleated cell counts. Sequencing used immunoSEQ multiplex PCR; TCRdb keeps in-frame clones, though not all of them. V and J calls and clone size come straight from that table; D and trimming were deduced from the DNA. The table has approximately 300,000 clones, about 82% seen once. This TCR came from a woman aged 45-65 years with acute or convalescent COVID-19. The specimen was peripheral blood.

This CDR3 is CASSLGTSGRARYNEQFF. For the CDR3, the DNA is TGTGCCAGCAGTTTGGGGACTAGCGGGAGGGCCAGGTACAATGAGCAGTTCTTC. The chain combines TRBV27 with TRBJ2-1; 16 nucleotides align to TRBD2. J was trimmed by 4 bases and V by 3 bases; bases with no gene match: 6. The CDR3 runs to 18 residues. In germline, CDR1 is MNHEY, CDR2 SMNVEV (reference sequence).